This TCR beta chain comes out of a study of T cell responses to AZD1222 COVID-19 vaccine. On this clone itself: The antigen is unknown.

J gave up 1 base and V 4 bases, and 7 bases lay outside the gene matches. In germline, CDR1 is GTSNPN, CDR2 SVGIG (reference sequence). CDR3 length: 15 residues. Findings of the study overall: Sampling that yielded the repertoires occurred only after the peak T cell response. Just 5 or 6 AZD1222 recipients tested seropositive at baseline. Among the donors, most were white British and more were female, and clonal diversity was possibly underestimated.

TCRdb keeps only in-frame clones here, not all; method: immunoSEQ multiplex PCR. Among about 180,000 clones listed, around 89% were seen once. V and J are TRBV30 and TRBJ1-5, with TRBD1 identical over 7 bases. The input for sequencing was peripheral blood, taken 28 days after the second AZD1222 dose. This TCR was sampled from an adult who received the AZD1222 COVID-19 vaccine. The chain's CDR3 is CAWTLGTVSNQPQHF. CDR3 sequence (DNA): TGTGCCTGGACCCTCGGGACAGTCAGCAATCAGCCCCAGCATTTT.